These 8 T cell receptor beta chains share one sample of origin, sequenced in a study of early T cells in non-severe SARS-CoV-2 infection. One entry per CDR3 protein, called by TCRdb with MiXCR from the 5' RACE reads. The table records 95,000 to 120,000 distinct CDR3 sequences, 9.5% to 13% of them present only once. The sequencing input was whole blood. The receptors were sampled from an adult who was a healthcare worker with PCR-confirmed SARS-CoV-2 infection or an uninfected control (not recorded which).

This clonotype appeared many times. The CDR3 sequence: CASSPRLGLQMNEQYF. As DNA, the CDR3 is TGTGCCAGCAGCCCCAGACTAGGTCTACAGATGAACGAGCAGTACTTC. This chain links TRBV5-4 with TRBJ2-7; D might be TRBD2 (6 bases). The CDR3 sequence is 16 residues long. CDR1 is SGHNT and CDR2 is YYREEE in the germline V gene (reference sequence). Trimming left V 4 bases short and J 5 bases short, with 22 bases between.

The genes are TRBV10-3 and TRBJ2-1; 9 bases are shared with TRBD2. The CDR3 length is 14 residues. V shed 6 bases and J 5 bases; nucleotides not matched to a gene: 5. The germline V gene has CDR1 ENHRY and CDR2 SYGVKD. CDR3 sequence (DNA): TGTGCCATCAGGCGGGAGGGCCTCAACAATGAGCAGTTCTTC. It specifies CAIRREGLNNEQFF.

The sample holds many counts of this clonotype. The chain carries TRBV19 and TRBJ1-2; 8 nucleotides line up with TRBD1. The CDR3 extends over 13 amino acids. V was pared by 5 bases and J by 4 bases, with 3 bases of the junction left unmatched. Germline values: CDR1 LNHDA, CDR2 SQIVND (reference sequence). Here the CDR3 reads CASSPGTGYGYTF. The CDR3 nucleotides are TGTGCCAGTAGTCCAGGGACAGGCTATGGCTACACCTTC.

The chain is built from TRBV3-1 and TRBJ2-7; no reliable D call. Germline CDR1 is LGHDT and CDR2 is YNNKEL (reference sequence). The CDR3 loop spans 11 amino acids. The V end was cut by 5 bases, the J end by 5 bases, with 7 bases between. DNA of the CDR3: TGTGCCAGCAGCGCCAGGAACGAGCAGTACTTC. Encoded protein: CASSARNEQYF.

This clonotype was recorded at least ten times. The genes are TRBV29-1 and TRBJ2-2, with D possibly matching TRBD1 (6 bases). Looked up from germline, CDR1 is SQVTM and CDR2 is ANQGSEA. Between the trimmed V and J ends, which lost 1 base and 2 bases, there was a span of 11 bases. The CDR3 has 15 residues. The CDR3 loop reads CSVEVTGYNTGELFF. CDR3 bases: TGCAGCGTTGAAGTGACAGGCTATAACACCGGGGAGCTGTTTTTT.

This clonotype came up a few times. The chain is built from TRBV5-6 and TRBJ1-4; unclear D gene. The V and J ends lost 1 base and 10 bases respectively, with 11 bases between them. CDR3 length: 13 residues. Germline lookup yields CDR1 SGHDT and CDR2 YYEEEE. In nucleotides, the CDR3 is TGTGCCAGCAGCTTGTTCAGCGCGGGAAAACTGTTTTTT. Translating it yields CASSLFSAGKLFF.

V and J are TRBV6-5 and TRBJ1-3; maybe TRBD1 (5 bases). CDR1 MNHEY and CDR2 SVGAGI come from the germline V gene. V lost 5 bases, J lost 4 bases, and 18 bases lay in between. The CDR3 length is 16 residues. CDR3 sequence (DNA): TGTGCCAGCAGTCCGGGGAGAGGGGTCGCGGGAAACACCATATATTTT. Translating gives CASSPGRGVAGNTIYF.

Many counts were recorded for this clonotype. The rearrangement links TRBV12-3 or TRBV12-4 to TRBJ1-1; D is undetermined. The germline V and J ends were trimmed by 5 bases and 0 bases, with 7 bases remaining between them. CDR3 length: 13 amino acids. The CDR3 nucleotides are TGTGCCAGCAGTCCCCGGGTGAACACTGAAGCTTTCTTT. Protein: CASSPRVNTEAFF.